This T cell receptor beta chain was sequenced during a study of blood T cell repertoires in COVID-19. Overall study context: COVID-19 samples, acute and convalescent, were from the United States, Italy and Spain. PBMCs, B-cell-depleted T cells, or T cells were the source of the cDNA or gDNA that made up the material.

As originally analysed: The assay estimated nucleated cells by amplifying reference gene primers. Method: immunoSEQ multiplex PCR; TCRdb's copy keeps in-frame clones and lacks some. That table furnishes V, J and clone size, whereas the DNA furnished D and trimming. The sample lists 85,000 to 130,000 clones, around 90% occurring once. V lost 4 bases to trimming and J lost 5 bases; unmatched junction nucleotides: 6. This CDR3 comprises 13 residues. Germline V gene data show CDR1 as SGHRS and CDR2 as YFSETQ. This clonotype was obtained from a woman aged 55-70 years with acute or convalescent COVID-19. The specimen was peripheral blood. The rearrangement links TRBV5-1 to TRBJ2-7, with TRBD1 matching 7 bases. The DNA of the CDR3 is TGCGCCAGCAGCATACAGGGGAGCAACGAGCAGTACTTC. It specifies CASSIQGSNEQYF.